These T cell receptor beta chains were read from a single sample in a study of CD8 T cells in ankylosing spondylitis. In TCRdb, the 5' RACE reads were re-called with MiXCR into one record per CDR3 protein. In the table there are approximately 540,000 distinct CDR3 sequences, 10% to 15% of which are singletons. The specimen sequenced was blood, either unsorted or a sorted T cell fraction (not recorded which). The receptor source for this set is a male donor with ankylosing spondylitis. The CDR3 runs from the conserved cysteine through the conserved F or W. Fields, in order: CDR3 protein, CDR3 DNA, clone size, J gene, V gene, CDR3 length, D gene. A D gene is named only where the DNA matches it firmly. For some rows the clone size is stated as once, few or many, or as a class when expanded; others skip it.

CASSPRNRQYTF TGTGCCAGCTCACCAAGGAACAGGCAATACACCTTC NA TRBJ1-2 TRBV18 12 NA
CASSQEWDFTDTQYF TGTGCCAGCAGCCAAGAATGGGACTTCACAGATACGCAGTATTTT NA TRBJ2-3 TRBV4-2 15 NA
CASSPTSDRGAFF TGTGCCAGCAGTCCGACATCGGACAGGGGAGCTTTCTTT few TRBJ1-1 TRBV27 13 TRBD1
CASSFRGEEADTQYF TGCGCCAGCAGCTTCAGGGGAGAGGAGGCAGATACGCAGTATTTT few TRBJ2-3 TRBV5-1 15 NA
CAISERGGISNQPQHF TGTGCCATCAGTGAACGAGGGGGGATTAGCAATCAGCCCCAGCATTTT few TRBJ1-5 TRBV10-3 16 NA
CASSPGTSGETQYF TGTGCCAGCAGCCCAGGGACATCAGGGGAGACCCAGTACTTC few TRBJ2-5 TRBV7-9 14 NA
CSASASGIGTDTQYF TGCAGTGCTAGTGCTAGCGGAATCGGCACAGATACGCAGTATTTT many TRBJ2-3 TRBV20-1 15 TRBD2
CASSVSPAPGDTQYF TGTGCCAGCAGCGTCTCCCCCGCCCCGGGGGATACGCAGTATTTT NA TRBJ2-3 TRBV9 15 NA
CASRLNNEKLFF TGTGCCAGCAGACTTAATAATGAAAAACTGTTTTTT few TRBJ1-4 TRBV11-2 12 NA
CASSQDSEARYGYTF TGTGCCAGCAGCCAAGATTCGGAGGCGCGCTATGGCTACACCTTC few TRBJ1-2 TRBV3-1 15 NA
CSARRQGASTEAFF TGCAGTGCTAGGAGACAGGGGGCGTCGACTGAAGCTTTCTTT many TRBJ1-1 TRBV20-1 14 TRBD1
CASSSEGYTEAFF TGTGCCAGCAGCTCGGAGGGGTACACTGAAGCTTTCTTT NA TRBJ1-1 TRBV7-2 13 NA
CASRNGGRRTTEAFF TGTGCCAGCAGGAATGGGGGGCGGAGGACCACTGAAGCTTTCTTT NA TRBJ1-1 TRBV12-3/TRBV12-4 15 NA
CATATASGVQETQYF TGTGCCACCGCGACGGCTAGCGGGGTACAAGAGACCCAGTACTTC few TRBJ2-5 TRBV7-2 15 TRBD2
CASSPGRHYNEQFF TGTGCCAGCAGTCCCGGGAGGCATTACAATGAGCAGTTCTTC many TRBJ2-1 TRBV6-1 14 TRBD2
CAGGQGDTGELFF TGTGCCGGAGGACAGGGAGACACCGGGGAGCTGTTTTTT many TRBJ2-2 TRBV12-3/TRBV12-4 13 TRBD1
CASSTGPDRGEPQHF TGTGCCAGCAGCACGGGGCCCGACCGTGGGGAGCCCCAGCATTTT NA TRBJ1-5 TRBV3-1 15 NA
CASSEAFETGATYGYTF TGTGCCAGCAGTGAAGCTTTCGAGACAGGGGCAACCTATGGCTACACCTTC few TRBJ1-2 TRBV6-1 17 TRBD1
CSAAEPGGGQGREKLFF TGCAGTGCTGCCGAGCCCGGTGGGGGACAGGGTCGGGAAAAACTGTTTTTT NA TRBJ1-4 TRBV20-1 17 TRBD1
CASSLGGRTIQETQYF TGTGCCAGCAGCTTAGGTGGAAGAACAATCCAAGAGACCCAGTACTTC NA TRBJ2-5 TRBV5-4 16 NA
CASSGWGGKQETQYF TGTGCCAGCAGCGGCTGGGGCGGGAAACAAGAGACCCAGTACTTC few TRBJ2-5 TRBV2 15 NA
CASSVGMAGEETQYF TGTGCCAGCAGCGTAGGTATGGCAGGGGAAGAGACCCAGTACTTC NA TRBJ2-5 TRBV9 15 NA
CASSLAAGGNNEQFF TGCGCCAGCAGCTTGGCGGCAGGGGGCAACAATGAGCAGTTCTTC NA TRBJ2-1 TRBV5-1 15 TRBD1
CSARPWSGSRDEQFF TGCAGTGCTCGCCCTTGGAGCGGGAGTCGAGATGAGCAGTTCTTC NA TRBJ2-1 TRBV20-1 15 TRBD2
CSARPDRTRETQYF TGCAGTGCTAGACCCGACAGGACGAGGGAGACCCAGTACTTC few TRBJ2-5 TRBV20-1 14 NA
CASSEYATQGGNTDTQYF TGTGCCAGCAGTGAATATGCCACTCAGGGTGGGAACACAGATACGCAGTATTTT once TRBJ2-3 TRBV25-1 18 NA
CASSRTWGEGAKNIQYF TGCGCCAGCAGCAGAACATGGGGGGAAGGGGCCAAAAACATTCAGTACTTC NA TRBJ2-4 TRBV5-1 17 NA
CASKWGEEETQYF TGTGCCAGCAAATGGGGGGAAGAAGAGACCCAGTACTTC many TRBJ2-5 TRBV6-6 13 NA
CATSDSRVSSTEAFF TGTGCCACCAGTGATTCTCGGGTCTCGAGCACTGAAGCTTTCTTT NA TRBJ1-1 TRBV24-1 15 NA
CASSSQGANYGYTF TGCGCCAGCAGCTCGCAGGGGGCTAATTATGGCTACACCTTC many TRBJ1-2 TRBV5-1 14 TRBD1
CAWSAGTSGTISYNEQFF TGTGCCTGGAGTGCCGGGACTAGCGGGACTATCTCCTACAATGAGCAGTTCTTC once TRBJ2-1 TRBV30 18 TRBD2
CSARLALGGYNEQFF TGCAGTGCTAGACTAGCGCTAGGGGGATACAATGAGCAGTTCTTC once TRBJ2-1 TRBV20-1 15 NA
CASSPGSGRAGAKQFF TGTGCCAGCAGCCCCGGTAGCGGGAGGGCCGGGGCGAAGCAGTTCTTC few TRBJ2-1 TRBV7-9 16 TRBD2
CASSLLDAGYTF TGCGCCAGCAGCTTGTTGGACGCGGGCTACACCTTC few TRBJ1-2 TRBV5-1 12 NA
CASSHDGGALEQYF TGTGCCAGCAGCCACGATGGAGGGGCTCTCGAGCAGTACTTC few TRBJ2-7 TRBV3-1 14 NA
CASSWALSNEQFF TGTGCCAGCAGCTGGGCCTTGAGTAATGAGCAGTTCTTC NA TRBJ2-1 TRBV7-7 13 NA
CASGSGGTDTQYF TGCGCCAGCGGGTCGGGCGGCACAGATACGCAGTATTTT NA TRBJ2-3 TRBV10-1 13 NA
CAIRRGQDQPQHF TGTGCCATCAGAAGGGGGCAGGATCAGCCCCAGCATTTT many TRBJ1-5 TRBV10-3 13 TRBD1
CASSLELAGAYNEQFF TGTGCCAGCAGCTTGGAACTAGCGGGAGCATACAATGAGCAGTTCTTC many TRBJ2-1 TRBV5-6 16 TRBD2
CASSSSSSGATDTQYF TGTGCCAGCTCATCTTCCTCTAGCGGCGCGACAGATACGCAGTATTTT few TRBJ2-3 TRBV18 16 TRBD2
CASSTGTGNFRSSYNEQFF TGCGCCAGCAGTACCGGGACAGGGAATTTCAGGAGCTCCTACAATGAGCAGTTCTTC few TRBJ2-1 TRBV5-1 19 TRBD1
CSVVAGGAYNEQFF TGCAGCGTTGTAGCGGGAGGAGCCTACAATGAGCAGTTCTTC NA TRBJ2-1 TRBV29-1 14 TRBD2
CASTYRGDRGVVHEQFF TGTGCCAGCACCTACAGGGGGGACAGGGGTGTTGTTCATGAGCAGTTCTTC few TRBJ2-1 TRBV7-6 17 TRBD1
CASSNRGGEQYF TGTGCCAGCAGTAACAGGGGTGGCGAGCAGTACTTC many TRBJ2-7 TRBV6-1 12 TRBD1
CATRTSGRGNEQFF TGTGCCACCAGGACTAGCGGGAGGGGGAATGAGCAGTTCTTC few TRBJ2-1 TRBV24-1 14 TRBD2
CASSLLPGGSPDTQYF TGCGCCAGCAGCTTGCTCCCGGGAGGGAGCCCAGATACGCAGTATTTT NA TRBJ2-3 TRBV5-1 16 TRBD2
CASSSDRDGGYTF TGTGCCAGCTCATCAGACAGGGACGGAGGCTACACCTTC NA TRBJ1-2 TRBV18 13 TRBD1
CASSQGRTYQETQYF TGCGCCAGCAGCCAAGGTAGAACGTATCAAGAGACCCAGTACTTC many TRBJ2-5 TRBV4-1 15 NA
CASSQGDPRSDTQYF TGCGCCAGCAGCCAAGGGGACCCACGGTCAGATACGCAGTATTTT NA TRBJ2-3 TRBV5-1 15 NA
CASTGQGSRTEAFF TGTGCCAGCACAGGACAGGGTTCGAGGACTGAAGCTTTCTTT NA TRBJ1-1 TRBV12-3/TRBV12-4 14 TRBD1
CASSPLGRDGGSEQYF TGTGCCAGTAGTCCTCTGGGGAGGGACGGAGGAAGCGAGCAGTACTTC few TRBJ2-7 TRBV19 16 TRBD2
CAISESGGEVMDIQYF TGTGCCATCAGTGAGTCCGGGGGTGAGGTAATGGACATTCAGTACTTC few TRBJ2-4 TRBV10-3 16 NA
CASSPPAPRPKYNEQFF TGTGCCAGCAGCCCCCCAGCTCCGCGGCCGAAATACAATGAGCAGTTCTTC many TRBJ2-1 TRBV7-9 17 NA
CAIRAGFGDTGELFF TGTGCCATCAGGGCAGGGTTCGGGGATACCGGGGAGCTGTTTTTT NA TRBJ2-2 TRBV12-3/TRBV12-4 15 NA
CASSETSGKGEQFF TGCGCCAGCAGCGAGACTAGCGGGAAGGGTGAGCAGTTCTTC few TRBJ2-1 TRBV10-2 14 TRBD2
CASSLGGTDTQYF TGTGCCAGCAGTTTGGGGGGCACAGATACGCAGTATTTT many TRBJ2-3 TRBV7-2 13 NA